The 21 T cell receptor beta chains listed next were all sequenced from one sample in a study of T cell changes during pregnancy in multiple sclerosis. The table came from immunoSEQ multiplex PCR; TCRdb's copy has only in-frame clones and leaves some out. The sample contains 20,000 to 25,000 clones, 85% of which appear only once. The starting material was CD8+ T cells from peripheral blood mononuclear cells, obtained in the first trimester of pregnancy. The receptors shown here come from a female donor in good health, enrolled as a control in a pregnancy study.

J is TRBJ2-7 and V is TRBV11-2; D is unresolved. The V and J ends lost 5 bases and 6 bases respectively, with 11 bases between them. CDR1 SGHAT and CDR2 FQNNGV come from the germline V gene. The CDR3 has 12 amino acids. The CDR3 region has the DNA TGTGCCAGCAGCCTGAATATGGCCGAGCAGTACTTC. It yields the protein CASSLNMAEQYF.

This rearrangement joins TRBV19 to TRBJ1-6; 8 bases are a match to TRBD1. The junction had 4 bases not matched to a gene; V was cut back by 5 bases and J by 7 bases. CDR3 size: 14 residues. From germline, CDR1 is LNHDA and CDR2 SQIVND (reference sequence). The CDR3 sequence: CASSPQGVNSPLHF. As DNA, the CDR3 is TGTGCCAGTAGTCCACAGGGGGTGAATTCACCCCTCCACTTT.

The chain recombines TRBV1 with TRBJ2-7; the listed D gene, TRBD1, was not tested against the DNA. TRBV1 is classified as a pseudogene. The CDR3 is made up of 16 amino acids. CDR3 nucleotide sequence: TGCACCAGCAGCCACCCCAGGACAGGGGATGACGTCGAGCAGTACTTC. It yields the protein CTSSHPRTGDDVEQYF.

The V and J genes are TRBV6-1 and TRBJ2-7; D is unresolved. The germline V and J ends were trimmed by 1 base and 5 bases, with 9 bases remaining between them. Germline CDR1 and CDR2: MNHNS and SASEGT. This CDR3 has 13 amino acids. CDR3 in amino acids: CASSEGQFHEQYF. CDR3 nucleotide sequence: TGTGCCAGCAGTGAAGGGCAATTCCACGAGCAGTACTTC.

For the CDR3, the DNA is TGTGCCAGCAGCCGCACCGCGGGAAGGTACAATGAGCAGTTCTTC. Translating it yields CASSRTAGRYNEQFF. The chain recombines TRBV28 with TRBJ2-1; tentatively, D is TRBD2 (6 bases). Germline V gene data show CDR1 as MDHEN and CDR2 as SYDVKM. Trimming left V 6 bases short and J 4 bases short, with 16 bases between. There are 15 residues in the CDR3.

This clone appeared a single time. The J gene is TRBJ2-7, the V gene TRBV4-1, with D possibly matching TRBD2 (6 bases). Deletions cut 4 bases from V and 2 bases from J, with 15 bases between. Germline-derived CDR1 and CDR2 are MGHRA and YSYEKL. CDR3 size: 15 residues. The chain's CDR3 is CASSPMGLLAYEQYF. The CDR3 DNA reads TGCGCCAGCAGCCCCATGGGACTTCTCGCCTACGAGCAGTACTTC.

This sequence joins TRBV19 and TRBJ2-5, with TRBD2 matching over 8 bases. V trimming: 1 base; J trimming: 2 bases; junction bases outside the gene matches: 3. Germline V gives CDR1 LNHDA, CDR2 SQIVND (reference sequence). This CDR3 is built from 15 residues. The CDR3 region has the DNA TGTGCCAGTAGTATAGGCGGGGGGATTCAAGAGACCCAGTACTTC. This codes for CASSIGGGIQETQYF.

V is TRBV6-5 and J is TRBJ2-5, with 10 bases lining up with TRBD2. Germline V gene data show CDR1 as MNHEY and CDR2 as SVGAGI. The ends lost 2 bases at V and 5 bases at J; junction bases unmatched: 5. This CDR3 has 15 amino acids. The CDR3 sequence is CASSYGLAGGETQYF. The CDR3 DNA reads TGTGCCAGCAGTTACGGGTTAGCGGGAGGTGAGACCCAGTACTTC.

This clone was recorded once. The chain couples TRBV6-4 to TRBJ2-2; TRBD2 might be the D (5 bases). Trimming stripped 4 bases from V and 3 bases from J, with 6 bases between. Per germline, CDR1 MRHNA and CDR2 SNTAGT. The CDR3 runs 13 residues. CDR3 loop: CASSGTDTGELFF. CDR3 nucleotide sequence: TGTGCCAGCAGTGGGACTGACACCGGGGAGCTGTTTTTT.

The chain combines TRBV4-1 with TRBJ1-5, with D unclear. Germline CDR1 and CDR2: MGHRA and YSYEKL. V was pared by 0 bases and J by 7 bases, with 7 bases between. The CDR3 has 13 amino acids. DNA for the CDR3: TGCGCCAGCAGCCAAGATTCCGTCCAGCCCCAGCATTTT. Translation gives CASSQDSVQPQHF.

The rearrangement joins TRBV7-2 to TRBJ2-1; 11 nucleotides agree with TRBD2. Germline loops: CDR1 SGHTA, CDR2 FQGNSA. V gave up 5 bases and J gave up 3 bases; unmatched junction bases: 6. There are 16 residues in the CDR3. CDR3 coding DNA: TGTGCCAGCAGCGTCACTAGCGGGGGATACTACAATGAGCAGTTCTTC. It codes for CASSVTSGGYYNEQFF.

The J gene is TRBJ2-5, the V gene TRBV19; D is uncertain. V was trimmed by 3 bases and J by 1 base, leaving 9 bases between them. Germline values: CDR1 LNHDA, CDR2 SQIVND (reference sequence). The CDR3 spans 14 residues. In nucleotides, the CDR3 is TGTGCCAGTAGTATTTGGGCCTTCCAAGAGACCCAGTACTTC. Translation gives CASSIWAFQETQYF.

This clone was detected a few times. The rearrangement links TRBV6-4 to TRBJ2-2; 8 nucleotides match TRBD2. After removal of 7 bases from V and 0 bases from J, the junction contained 4 bases not matched to a gene. The CDR3 has 15 residues. CDR1 MRHNA and CDR2 SNTAGT come from the germline V gene. Here the CDR3 reads CASTPTSANTGELFF. The DNA for the CDR3 is TGTGCCAGCACCCCGACTAGCGCGAACACCGGGGAGCTGTTTTTT.

The chain is built from TRBV5-5 and TRBJ2-7; D may be TRBD2 (5 bases). Germline CDR1 reads SGHKS; CDR2 reads YYEKEE (reference sequence). The length of the CDR3 is 14 residues. Trimming left V 4 bases short and J 2 bases short, with 13 bases between. CDR3 residues: CASSVGGDAYEQYF. The CDR3 DNA sequence: TGTGCCAGCAGCGTTGGAGGCGATGCCTACGAGCAGTACTTC.

This rearrangement joins TRBV4-1 to TRBJ1-1, with TRBD1 identical over 8 bases. J lost 10 bases, V lost 1 base, and 11 bases had no gene match. The CDR3 is 15 residues long. CDR1 and CDR2 from the germline V gene are MGHRA and YSYEKL. The CDR3 DNA follows: TGCGCCAGCAGCCAAGTTGGCAGGGGGCTCGGTGGAGCTTTCTTT. It translates to CASSQVGRGLGGAFF.

The V gene is TRBV7-2, the J gene TRBJ2-1, with a weak D call TRBD1 (5 bases). V lost 2 bases, J lost 4 bases, and 12 bases lay in between. The V gene's germline CDR1 is SGHTA and CDR2 FQGNSA. CDR3 length: 15 amino acids. The CDR3 here is CASSLRVGDYNEQFF. In DNA form, the CDR3 reads TGTGCCAGCAGCTTAAGGGTAGGGGATTACAATGAGCAGTTCTTC.

The chain is built from TRBV29-1 and TRBJ1-1; no reliable D call. CDR3 length: 12 residues. Trimming took 5 bases from V and 4 from J, leaving 11 bases between them. The germline V gene encodes CDR1 SQVTM and CDR2 ANQGSEA. Here the CDR3 reads CSVIWGGTEAFF. The CDR3 region has the DNA TGCAGCGTTATATGGGGAGGCACTGAAGCTTTCTTT.

V and J are TRBV2 and TRBJ2-3; 9 bases match TRBD2. Germline CDR1 reads SNHLY; CDR2 reads FYNNEI. The CDR3 totals 15 residues. Trimming cost V 11 bases and J 2 bases; bases outside gene matches: 11. The CDR3 coding sequence is TGTGCCGTTGGGAAGGGGACTAGCAACACAGATACGCAGTATTTT. This translates into CAVGKGTSNTDTQYF. The whole variable domain, filled in from reference TRBV2 and TRBJ2-3, reads EPEVTQTPSHQVTQMGQEVILRCVPISNHLYFYWYRQILGQKVEFLVSFYNNEISEKSEIFDDQFSVERPDGSNFTLKIRSTKLEDSAMYFCAVGKGTSNTDTQYFGPGTRLTVL.

This clone was seen only once. This chain joins TRBV6-5 and TRBJ2-7, with 9 nucleotides matching TRBD2. Germline lookup yields CDR1 MNHEY and CDR2 SVGAGI. The V gene end was trimmed by 5 bases and the J gene end by 2 bases; junction bases not matched to a gene: 4. The CDR3 runs 14 residues. The CDR3, as DNA: TGTGCCAGCAGTCTTAGCGGGAGCCCCTACGAGCAGTACTTC. Translation gives CASSLSGSPYEQYF.

The chain recombines TRBV7-2 with TRBJ2-7, with 8 bases aligning to TRBD1. The CDR3 extends over 14 amino acids. V shed 1 base, J shed 3 bases, and the junction held 2 bases outside the gene matches. Germline V gene sequence: CDR1 SGHTA, CDR2 FQGNSA. CDR3 region: CASSLGQGIYEQYF. The CDR3 region has the DNA TGTGCCAGCAGCTTAGGACAGGGGATCTACGAGCAGTACTTC.

CDR3 in amino acids: CASFSGGRASYNEQFF. CDR3 nucleotide sequence: TGTGCCAGCTTTAGCGGGGGGCGAGCGTCCTACAATGAGCAGTTCTTC. V usage is TRBV7-9 and J usage is TRBJ2-1, with 10 bases fitting TRBD2. V trimming: 8 bases; J trimming: 1 base; junction bases outside the gene matches: 8. Germline-derived CDR1 and CDR2 are SEHNR and FQNEAQ (reference sequence). The CDR3 spans 16 residues. Supplemented by reference TRBV7-9 and TRBJ2-1, the full variable domain reads DTGVSQNPRHKITKRGQNVTFRCDPISEHNRLYWYRQTLGQGPEFLTYFQNEAQLEKSRLLSDRFSAERPKGSFSTLEIQRTEQGDSAMYLCASFSGGRASYNEQFFGPGTRLTVL.